This section outlines one T cell receptor (beta chain) sequence together with its context. This sample stems from a study of shared clonotypes between healthy human individuals. Using immunoSEQ multiplex PCR, the repertoire was profiled, and TCRdb retains in-frame clones only, with some absent. In the table there are roughly 2,500,000 clones, roughly 93% of which are singletons. CDR3 size: 13 residues. J was trimmed by 5 bases and V by 7 bases; bases with no gene match: 4. Germline assignment: CDR1 SGHKS and CDR2 YYEKEE (reference sequence). The clonotype originates from a man aged 18 to 29 in good health. Some clones in this sample may be carry-over from other donors' samples. The chain employs TRBV5-5 and TRBJ2-7, with 12 positions matching TRBD2. Material for sequencing was naive CD4+ T cells from PBMCs. As to subset: CD45RA+ positively selected. DNA for the CDR3: TGTGCCAGCTCTGGACTAGCGGGACACGAGCAGTACTTC. Protein product: CASSGLAGHEQYF.